Sequencing of this T cell receptor beta chain was carried out in a study of PD-1 blockade in classical Hodgkin lymphoma. The overall study: Nivolumab was given intravenously to patients at 3 mg/kg every 2 weeks. Study observations and caveats: TCR diversity rose significantly by C4D1 in CD4+ but not CD8+ cells. The baseline diversity of complete responders showed similarity to that of newly diagnosed patients. Relapsed/refractory patients reportedly had the lowest baseline TCR diversity, below newly diagnosed patients, who were below healthy donors.

Regarding this clone: The target antigen is unknown.

Each patient experienced a relapse that followed autologous stem cell transplantation, and brentuximab vedotin exposure varied. Per the germline V gene, CDR1 is SGHKS and CDR2 is YYEKEE (reference sequence). CDR3 size: 12 residues. Trimming cost V 3 bases and J 6 bases, with 10 bases left between them. Profiled with immunoSEQ multiplex PCR; TCRdb holds only in-frame clones, not every one. This table has 20,000 to 30,000 clones, 80% to 90% appearing once. The material was peripheral blood mononuclear cells (PBMCs), obtained before the second cycle of nivolumab. This rearrangement joins TRBV5-5 to TRBJ2-7; TRBD1 is a possible D gene (5 bases). This sequence was found in a human donor with classical Hodgkin lymphoma. The CDR3 sequence: CASSSWGFEQYF. In DNA form, the CDR3 reads TGTGCCAGCAGCTCTTGGGGCTTCGAGCAGTACTTC.